Below, 30 T cell receptor beta chains from the same sample are listed, as sequenced in a study of vaccination effects on CD4 cells after COVID-19. Antigen-specific CD4+ T cells were expanded with viral peptide pools in the ViraFEST assay before sequencing. Following an approximately 9-day culture, CD4+ T cells were purified. Vaccination of participants consisted of two doses of either the BNT162b2 or mRNA-1273 vaccine. Some clones are missing from TCRdb's copy, which holds only in-frame ones; the method was immunoSEQ multiplex PCR. The profile shows about 66,000 clones, around four fifths of them singletons. These receptors have no known antigen. Sequencing used CD4+ T cells from PBMCs cultured with HCoV-OC43 spike peptides, obtained after COVID-19 vaccination. Subset described: HCoV-OC43 spike overlapping peptide pool stimulation. The receptors shown here come from a human donor who received a COVID-19 vaccine.

The chain combines TRBV7-3 with TRBJ2-5; 9 bases fit TRBD2. Per germline, CDR1 SGHTA and CDR2 FQGTGA. V lost 5 bases, J lost 4 bases, and 8 bases stayed unmatched. The CDR3 covers 15 residues. The chain's CDR3 is CASSRLAGAIETQYF. The CDR3 region has the DNA TGTGCCAGCAGCCGATTAGCGGGGGCTATAGAGACCCAGTACTTC.

This clone was seen just once. This chain joins TRBV30 and TRBJ1-2, with no clear D. Germline CDR1 is GTSNPN and CDR2 is SVGIG (reference sequence). With 0 bases removed from V and 3 bases from J, the gap between germline ends came to 11 bases. This CDR3 region has 14 residues. This CDR3 reads CAWSVGVRDYGYTF. CDR3 bases: TGTGCCTGGAGTGTAGGAGTTCGAGACTATGGCTACACCTTC.

This rearrangement joins TRBV5-6 to TRBJ2-3, with D hard to call. CDR3 length: 15 residues. Per the germline V gene, CDR1 is SGHDT and CDR2 is YYEEEE. Trimming removed 1 base at V and 1 base at J, with 10 bases between. The CDR3 protein is CASSLRRLGTDTQYF. CDR3 nucleotides: TGTGCCAGCAGCTTGAGGCGGCTTGGCACAGATACGCAGTATTTT.

V usage is TRBV9 and J usage is TRBJ2-3; 16 bases agree with TRBD2. Germline V CDR1 and CDR2: SGDLS, YYNGEE. The CDR3 covers 17 residues. J lost 3 bases, V lost 2 bases, and 3 bases had no gene match. The DNA for the CDR3 is TGTGCCAGCAGCGTGGGACTAGCGGGGGGGAAGACAGATACGCAGTATTTT. Amino acid sequence: CASSVGLAGGKTDTQYF.

The gene calls are TRBV9 and TRBJ2-7, with D perhaps matching TRBD1 (6 bases). The germline V gene encodes CDR1 SGDLS and CDR2 YYNGEE. The CDR3 is 15 amino acids. V lost 4 bases to trimming and J lost 3 bases, with 17 bases between them. CDR3 coding DNA: TGTGCCAGCAGCCCCCGTAGTGGCAGGGGCTACGAGCAGTACTTC. It specifies CASSPRSGRGYEQYF. The full variable domain, rest sourced from reference TRBV9 and TRBJ2-7, is DSGVTQTPKHLITATGQRVTLRCSPRSGDLSVYWYQQSLDQGLQFLIQYYNGEERAKGNILERFSAQQFPDLHSELNLSSLELGDSALYFCASSPRSGRGYEQYFGPGTRLTVT.

V gene TRBV7-8 combines with J gene TRBJ1-2; D may be TRBD1 (5 bases). Germline CDR1 SGHVS, CDR2 FQNEAQ. This CDR3 has 16 amino acids. V was pared by 1 base and J by 4 bases, with 16 bases between. Here the CDR3 reads CASSLEVSRGGYGYTF. CDR3 nucleotides: TGTGCCAGCAGCTTAGAAGTCTCACGGGGGGGCTATGGCTACACCTTC. The variable domain in full, completed from reference TRBV7-8 and TRBJ1-2, reads GAGVSQSPRYKVAKRGQDVALRCDPISGHVSLFWYQQALGQGPEFLTYFQNEAQLDKSGLPSDRFFAERPEGSVSTLKIQRTQQEDSAVYLCASSLEVSRGGYGYTFGSGTRLTVV.

This clone has just one count. The chain employs TRBV6-2 or TRBV6-3 and TRBJ1-4, with 8 bases identical to TRBD1. The V segment lost 6 bases and the J segment 3 bases; nucleotides outside the gene matches: 3. CDR3 length equals 14 residues. Germline V CDR1 and CDR2: MNHEY, SVGEGT. CDR3 residues: CASSDRGANEKLFF. In DNA, the CDR3 is TGTGCCAGCAGCGACAGGGGAGCTAATGAAAAACTGTTTTTT.

The chain uses TRBV5-1 and TRBJ2-1; a possible D gene is TRBD1 (5 bases). V was shortened by 0 bases and J by 1 base, with 20 bases between the two germline ends. The length of the CDR3 is 19 residues. Germline V gene sequence: CDR1 SGHRS, CDR2 YFSETQ. The CDR3 sequence: CASSLGLGRVLKSYNEQFF. CDR3 nucleotide sequence: TGCGCCAGCAGCTTGGGTCTTGGCAGGGTCTTGAAATCCTACAATGAGCAGTTCTTC. Based on the CDR3 plus reference TRBV5-1 and TRBJ2-1, the full variable domain is KAGVTQTPRYLIKTRGQQVTLSCSPISGHRSVSWYQQTPGQGLQFLFEYFSETQRNKGNFPGRFSGRQFSNSRSEMNVSTLELGDSALYLCASSLGLGRVLKSYNEQFFGPGTRLTVL.

The chain has TRBV3-1 (or the pseudogene TRBV3-2) and TRBJ2-2; 7 positions match TRBD1. V lost 4 bases to trimming and J lost 6 bases; unmatched junction nucleotides: 5. The CDR3 has 14 amino acids. Germline values: CDR1 LGHDT, CDR2 YNNKEL (reference sequence). The CDR3 coding sequence is TGTGCCAGCAGCCGAGATCAGGGGGCCGGGGAGCTGTTTTTT. This sequence encodes CASSRDQGAGELFF.

The rearrangement links TRBV12-3 or TRBV12-4 to TRBJ1-1, with D maybe TRBD1 (5 bases). The CDR3 loop spans 13 amino acids. Trimming cost V 3 bases and J 5 bases, with 10 bases left between them. This CDR3 reads CASSLEGRTEAFF. The CDR3 nucleotides read TGTGCCAGCAGTTTGGAGGGGAGGACTGAAGCTTTCTTT.

This sequence joins TRBV2 and TRBJ2-3; D may be TRBD2 (5 bases). The CDR3 loop spans 13 amino acids. V gave up 8 bases and J gave up 7 bases, with 16 bases separating them. Germline-derived CDR1 and CDR2 are SNHLY and FYNNEI. In nucleotides, the CDR3 is TGTGCCAGCCTACTAGGAGTCGGTAATACGCAGTATTTT. This gives the protein CASLLGVGNTQYF.

The chain couples TRBV5-1 to TRBJ1-4; D call uncertain. The CDR3 is 13 residues long. Between the trimmed V and J ends, which lost 2 bases and 3 bases, there was a span of 5 bases. Germline CDR1 SGHRS, CDR2 YFSETQ. The CDR3 sequence: CASSFGANEKLFF. The CDR3 DNA sequence: TGCGCCAGCAGCTTCGGGGCTAATGAAAAACTGTTTTTT. Combining the CDR3 with reference TRBV5-1 and TRBJ1-4 gives the whole variable domain KAGVTQTPRYLIKTRGQQVTLSCSPISGHRSVSWYQQTPGQGLQFLFEYFSETQRNKGNFPGRFSGRQFSNSRSEMNVSTLELGDSALYLCASSFGANEKLFFGSGTQLSVL.

This chain connects TRBV19 to TRBJ1-1, with D possibly matching TRBD1 (5 bases). The germline V gene has CDR1 LNHDA and CDR2 SQIVND (reference sequence). V shed 0 bases and J shed 8 bases, with 16 bases lying between them. The CDR3 is 15 residues long. The CDR3 DNA follows: TGTGCCAGTAGTATAGAGGTTAGCGGGGACCCCGAAGCTTTCTTT. This gives the protein CASSIEVSGDPEAFF.

This rearrangement joins TRBV18 to TRBJ1-1; D is perhaps TRBD1 (5 bases). Germline values: CDR1 KGHSH, CDR2 LQKENI. The CDR3 totals 15 residues. The germline V and J ends were trimmed by 1 base and 4 bases, with 13 bases remaining between them. The CDR3 is CASSPQGRGFTEAFF. In DNA, the CDR3 is TGTGCCAGCTCACCACAGGGGAGAGGGTTCACTGAAGCTTTCTTT.

This clone has more than one count but fewer than ten. V is TRBV12-3 or TRBV12-4 and J is TRBJ1-1; tentatively, D is TRBD1 (6 bases). Trimming stripped 6 bases from V and 6 bases from J, with 14 bases between. This CDR3 is 13 amino acids long. The CDR3 protein is CASSLQGAAEAFF. CDR3 nucleotides: TGTGCCAGCAGCCTACAGGGTGCTGCTGAAGCTTTCTTT.

The rearrangement joins TRBV19 to TRBJ2-1; the D is unclear. Germline V CDR1 and CDR2: LNHDA, SQIVND (reference sequence). The CDR3 is 16 residues long. Trimming took 4 bases from V and 0 from J, leaving 13 bases between them. Here the CDR3 DNA reads TGTGCCAGTAGTAAGGAGTTCCGAAGCTCCTACAATGAGCAGTTCTTC. Its translation is CASSKEFRSSYNEQFF.

The chain uses TRBV6-5 and TRBJ1-1; D call uncertain. The germline CDR1 and CDR2 sequences are MNHEY and SVGAGI. CDR3 size: 14 residues. V was shortened by 0 bases and J by 5 bases, with 10 bases between the two germline ends. The CDR3 is CASSYSGSRTEAFF. CDR3 bases: TGTGCCAGCAGTTACTCGGGCAGTCGGACTGAAGCTTTCTTT.

The rearrangement joins TRBV5-1 to TRBJ2-7; D possibly uses TRBD1 or TRBD2 (5 bases each). The CDR3 has 14 amino acids. Germline CDR1 is SGHRS and CDR2 is YFSETQ. Trimming cost V 0 bases and J 2 bases, with 9 bases left between them. CDR3 in amino acids: CASSLALGAYEQYV. The CDR3 bases are TGCGCCAGCAGCTTGGCCTTGGGGGCCTACGAGCAGTACGTC.

This clone was seen a handful of times. The chain couples TRBV5-8 to TRBJ1-6; D unclear. The CDR3 consists of 15 residues. Germline-derived CDR1 and CDR2 are SGHTS and YDEGEE. Trimming cost V 4 bases and J 9 bases, with 17 bases left between them. This CDR3 reads CASSLGGGLGSPLHF. The CDR3 DNA reads as TGTGCCAGCAGCCTGGGAGGAGGATTGGGTTCACCCCTCCACTTT.

This rearrangement joins TRBV9 to TRBJ2-2, with D perhaps TRBD2 (5 bases). Germline CDR1 SGDLS, CDR2 YYNGEE. The germline V and J ends were trimmed by 5 bases and 1 base, with 12 bases remaining between them. The CDR3 has 15 amino acids. The CDR3 DNA follows: TGTGCCAGCAGAAGAGTCGGGGAGAACACCGGGGAGCTGTTTTTT. It translates to CASRRVGENTGELFF.

V gene TRBV5-1 combines with J gene TRBJ2-2; 12 bases are a match to TRBD1. The CDR3 loop spans 18 amino acids. From germline, CDR1 is SGHRS and CDR2 YFSETQ. Trimming at V came to 2 bases and at J to 7 bases, leaving 12 bases not matched to a gene. The CDR3 protein is CASSFPSGTGGLRGELFF. CDR3 DNA: TGCGCCAGCAGCTTCCCCTCCGGGACAGGGGGCTTGCGCGGGGAGCTGTTTTTT.

The chain is built from TRBV6-5 and TRBJ1-4; a weak D match, TRBD1 (5 bases). The V gene lost 2 bases and the J gene lost 2 bases, with 9 bases spanning the gap. CDR1 and CDR2 from the germline V gene are MNHEY and SVGAGI. This CDR3 comprises 15 residues. The CDR3 DNA reads TGTGCCAGCAGTTACAGGGGATTCACTAATGAAAAACTGTTTTTT. This translates into CASSYRGFTNEKLFF.

The J gene is TRBJ2-5, the V gene TRBV7-2, with 10 positions matching TRBD2. CDR3 length: 16 residues. The germline V gene encodes CDR1 SGHTA and CDR2 FQGNSA. Losses at the gene ends were 3 bases for V and 1 base for J; bases not matched to a gene: 5. The CDR3 is CASSFQLAGSQETQYF. The CDR3 nucleotides read TGTGCCAGCAGCTTTCAACTAGCGGGATCCCAAGAGACCCAGTACTTC.

This chain connects TRBV7-9 to TRBJ2-5; D might be TRBD2 (5 bases). Germline CDR1 reads SEHNR; CDR2 reads FQNEAQ (reference sequence). The CDR3 loop spans 13 amino acids. The V and J ends lost 7 bases and 0 bases respectively, with 9 bases between them. The CDR3 protein is CASIRGNQETQYF. DNA for the CDR3: TGTGCCAGCATCCGGGGTAACCAAGAGACCCAGTACTTC.

The chain uses TRBV4-1 and TRBJ1-1; D gene unclear. CDR3 length: 16 residues. CDR1 is MGHRA, CDR2 YSYEKL, per germline. V was trimmed by 4 bases and J by 3 bases, leaving 18 bases between them. The CDR3 sequence is CASSRIATGWDTEAFF. As DNA, the CDR3 is TGCGCCAGCAGCCGCATCGCCACCGGATGGGACACTGAAGCTTTCTTT.

J is TRBJ1-4 and V is TRBV3-1 (or the pseudogene TRBV3-2), with D maybe TRBD1 (5 bases). Germline V gene sequence: CDR1 LGHDT, CDR2 YNNKEL (reference sequence). The CDR3 runs 15 residues. V lost 4 bases and J lost 12, with 21 bases in between. The CDR3 DNA sequence: TGTGCCAGCAGCCTATCCCCAGGGTCGGGTGGGGAACTGTTTTTT. This sequence encodes CASSLSPGSGGELFF.

The genes are TRBV10-2 and TRBJ1-1, with a possible D match to TRBD1 (5 bases). V was clipped by 7 bases and J by 4 bases, with 10 bases between them. The CDR3 spans 12 residues. Germline CDR1 and CDR2: WSHSY and SAAADI. The CDR3 DNA follows: TGCGCCAGCACTGGGGGGGGCACTGAAGCTTTCTTT. Protein product: CASTGGGTEAFF.

This clone showed up just a few times. CDR3: CASSWKGPTDTQYF. The CDR3 nucleotides read TGCGCCAGCAGTTGGAAGGGACCCACAGATACGCAGTATTTT. This rearrangement joins TRBV5-1 to TRBJ2-3; D may be TRBD1 or TRBD2 (5 bases each). Germline values: CDR1 SGHRS, CDR2 YFSETQ. Trimming stripped 5 bases from V and 2 bases from J, with 12 bases between. The CDR3 has 14 amino acids.

This chain joins TRBV24-1 and TRBJ2-5, with 9 bases fitting TRBD1. This CDR3 is 15 amino acids long. Per the germline V gene, CDR1 is KGHDR and CDR2 is SFDVKD. V lost 5 bases, J lost 4 bases, and 7 bases stayed unmatched. The chain's CDR3 is CATSGNTGGGETQYF. DNA for the CDR3: TGTGCCACCAGTGGTAATACAGGGGGCGGAGAGACCCAGTACTTC.

This chain uses TRBV7-7 with TRBJ2-5; D remains ambiguous. Germline V lookup: CDR1 SSHAT, CDR2 FNYEAQ (reference sequence). The V and J ends lost 2 bases and 1 base respectively, with 8 bases between them. CDR3 size: 14 residues. The CDR3 sequence: CASSLSGPQETQYF. Here the CDR3 DNA reads TGTGCCAGCAGCTTATCAGGTCCCCAAGAGACCCAGTACTTC.